The TCR beta chain described here comes from a study of regulatory T cells in long-lasting Graves disease. Building of the TCR beta libraries involved iRepertoire HTBI primers and Arm-PCR of CDR3 regions. One entry per CDR3 protein, called by TCRdb with MiXCR from the multiplex PCR reads. Of 400,000 to 600,000 distinct CDR3 sequences listed, roughly 21% were seen once; the top ten hold approximately 6.4%. Time point noted: persistent/refractory GD, antithyroid drugs over 5 years with positive TRAb. Extracted RNA from PBMCs served as the source of the TCR library. American Thyroid Association guidelines defined how Graves' disease was diagnosed. This TCR was sampled from a female donor with Graves disease. The sequences come from peripheral blood mononuclear cells (PBMCs), collected when the disease was refractory, from a patient treated with antithyroid drugs.

The CDR3 spells CSARGPEFFATQYF. CDR3 sequence (DNA): TGCAGTGCTAGAGGTCCAGAATTTTTTGCGACCCAGTACTTC. The chain is built from TRBV20-1 and TRBJ2-5; no firm D call. CDR1 and CDR2 (germline): DFQATT, SNEGSKA (reference sequence). There are 14 residues in the CDR3. The V end lost 1 base, the J end lost 7 bases, and 16 bases lay between the germline ends.